Sequencing of this TCR beta chain was carried out in a study of control samples from healthy donors and cancer patients. This clone occurred once. TCRdb's table, derived via immunoSEQ multiplex PCR, lists solely in-frame clones and lacks some. The table records 150,000 or so clones, around 90% of them present only once. V was trimmed by 0 bases and J by 3 bases, leaving 9 bases between them. Germline values: CDR1 LNHNV, CDR2 YYDKDF (reference sequence). This CDR3 contains 15 residues. Material: blood. The rearrangement links TRBV15 to TRBJ1-5; unclear D gene. This clonotype originated in a man aged 25 to 40 in good health. CDR3 loop: CATSRDRADNQPQHF. The CDR3 DNA follows: TGTGCCACCAGCAGAGATCGGGCGGACAATCAGCCCCAGCATTTT.